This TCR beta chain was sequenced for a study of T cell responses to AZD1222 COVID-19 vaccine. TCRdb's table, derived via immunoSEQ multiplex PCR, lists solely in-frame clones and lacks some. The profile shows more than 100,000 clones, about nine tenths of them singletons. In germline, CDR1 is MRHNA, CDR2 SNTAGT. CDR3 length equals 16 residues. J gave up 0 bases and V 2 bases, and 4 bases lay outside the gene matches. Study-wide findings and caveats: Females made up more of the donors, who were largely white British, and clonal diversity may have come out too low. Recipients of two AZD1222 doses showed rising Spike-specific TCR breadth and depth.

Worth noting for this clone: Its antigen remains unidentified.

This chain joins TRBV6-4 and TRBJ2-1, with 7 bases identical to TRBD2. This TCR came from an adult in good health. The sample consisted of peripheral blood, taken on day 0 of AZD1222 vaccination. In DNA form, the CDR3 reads TGTGCCAGCAGTGACGGGCGGGGGAGCTCCTACAATGAGCAGTTCTTC. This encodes CASSDGRGSSYNEQFF.